This entry is about one TCR beta chain. These data come from a study of blood T cell repertoires in COVID-19. Overall study context: The United States, Italy and Spain were the sources of the acute and convalescent COVID-19 samples. Nucleic acid was either cDNA or gDNA, and it came from T cells, B-cell-depleted T cells, or PBMCs.

Per the original data handling: The authors estimated nucleated cell counts from reference gene primer amplification. Sequencing was performed with immunoSEQ multiplex PCR; in TCRdb, only in-frame clones are kept and a portion is missing. That table furnishes V, J and clone size, whereas the DNA furnished D and trimming. The table shows more than 90,000 clones, with under 85% occurring only once. The V gene's germline CDR1 is SGHTA and CDR2 FQGNSA. Trimming stripped 0 bases from V and 2 bases from J, with 2 bases between. This CDR3 has 13 residues. This receptor was obtained from a human donor in a cohort sampled during active COVID-19. The sequenced material came from peripheral blood. This chain uses TRBV7-2 with TRBJ2-1; D is uncertain. The CDR3 DNA reads TGTGCCAGCAGCTTAGCCACCTACAATGAGCAGTTCTTC. Amino acid sequence: CASSLATYNEQFF.